The 30 T cell receptor beta chains given below trace back to one sample, sequenced in a study of cytotoxic CD8 clonotypes in ibrutinib-treated CLL (dated by TCRdb to 2020 to 2023). Taken with the paper, the label for time point translates to: progressive disease on ibrutinib. Preparation of the library involved the immunoSEQ multiplex PCR assay. TCRdb re-hosts the immuneACCESS table, in-frame sequences only. Its copies lack some clones; in the studies checked, an unresolved V gene accounts for under half of them, and the cause for the rest is not known. This sample has some 40,000 clones in its table, and approximately 67% of those were observed once. Approximately 7% of the sample is taken by the ten largest. The sequenced sample was PBMCs, obtained at disease progression, from a patient treated with ibrutinib. The receptors were sampled from a human donor with chronic lymphocytic leukemia.

J is TRBJ2-3 and V is TRBV7-9; perhaps TRBD2 as D (6 bases). The CDR3 sequence is 15 residues long. Germline assignment: CDR1 SEHNR and CDR2 FQNEAQ (reference sequence). V was shortened by 5 bases and J by 6 bases, with 18 bases between the two germline ends. CDR3 bases: TGTGCCAGCAGCCCATCGGATGGGGGGAGGGATACGCAGTATTTT. Protein: CASSPSDGGRDTQYF. Full variable domain (outside the CDR3, taken from reference TRBV7-9 and TRBJ2-3): DTGVSQNPRHKITKRGQNVTFRCDPISEHNRLYWYRQTLGQGPEFLTYFQNEAQLEKSRLLSDRFSAERPKGSFSTLEIQRTEQGDSAMYLCASSPSDGGRDTQYFGPGTRLTVL.

The chain has TRBV9 and TRBJ2-7; D possibly corresponds to TRBD2 (5 bases). The CDR3 extends over 13 amino acids. Per germline, CDR1 SGDLS and CDR2 YYNGEE. Trimming took 3 bases from V and 0 from J, leaving 7 bases between them. The CDR3 region is CASSAGVSYEQYF. In nucleotides, the CDR3 is TGTGCCAGCAGCGCCGGGGTCTCCTACGAGCAGTACTTC.

This chain joins TRBV2 and TRBJ2-3; D is unresolved. The length of the CDR3 is 11 residues. V was cut by 5 bases and J by 6 bases, with 6 bases left in between. CDR1 is SNHLY, CDR2 FYNNEI, per germline. The CDR3 nucleotides are TGTGCCAGCAGTCTTAGGGATACGCAGTATTTT. Its protein product is CASSLRDTQYF.

The DNA for the CDR3 is TGTGCCACCTCTGCTAGTATCAGAAGCACCGGGGAGCTGTTTTTT. This encodes CATSASIRSTGELFF. This sequence joins TRBV19 and TRBJ2-2, with D hard to call. The length of the CDR3 is 15 residues. Germline lookup yields CDR1 LNHDA and CDR2 SQIVND (reference sequence). Trimming removed 10 bases from V and 4 bases from J, with 19 bases in between.

The chain couples TRBV30 to TRBJ1-6; TRBD1 matches 8 bases. The CDR3 length is 12 residues. CDR1 is GTSNPN, CDR2 SVGIG, per germline (reference sequence). This CDR3 is CAAGQGRSPLHF. Here the CDR3 DNA reads TGTGCGGCCGGACAGGGTCGATCACCCCTCCACTTT.

This clone was seen just once. The V call is TRBV29-1, the J call TRBJ2-7; 10 bases are shared with TRBD1. The trim removed 6 bases at V and 3 bases at J, leaving 8 bases unmatched. Germline V lookup: CDR1 SQVTM, CDR2 ANQGSEA. CDR3 size: 14 residues. In DNA, the CDR3 is TGCAGCGTGCTACCGGGACAGGGGATCTACGAGCAGTACTTC. Its translation: CSVLPGQGIYEQYF.

This chain joins TRBV6-4 and TRBJ1-6; 7 bases align to TRBD1. This CDR3 is 15 amino acids long. The germline V gene has CDR1 MRHNA and CDR2 SNTAGT. V was clipped by 5 bases and J by 7 bases; unmatched bases: 8. DNA for the CDR3: TGTGCCAGCAGTCTCACAGGGGACGGGAATTCACCCCTCCACTTT. As protein: CASSLTGDGNSPLHF.

This chain links TRBV2 with TRBJ2-3, with D uncertain. CDR1 is SNHLY, CDR2 FYNNEI, per germline. Trimming removed 6 bases from V and 4 bases from J, with 5 bases in between. The CDR3 covers 11 residues. CDR3 nucleotides: TGTGCCAGCAGCTATGCAGATACGCAGTATTTT. It specifies CASSYADTQYF.

By its share, this clone is medium-sized. The rearrangement joins TRBV5-4 to TRBJ2-5; D not certain. CDR1 is SGHNT and CDR2 is YYREEE in the germline V gene (reference sequence). This CDR3 comprises 13 residues. Trimming removed 0 bases at V and 2 bases at J, with 5 bases between. The CDR3 DNA is TGTGCCAGCAGCTTGGATCAGCAAGAGACCCAGTACTTC. The encoded protein is CASSLDQQETQYF.

The chain combines TRBV2 with TRBJ1-2, with TRBD1 identical over 10 bases. Germline lookup yields CDR1 SNHLY and CDR2 FYNNEI. J was trimmed by 6 bases and V by 4 bases; bases with no gene match: 5. The CDR3 totals 14 residues. The CDR3 nucleotides read TGTGCCAGCAGTGTGAAGACAGGGGGCAATGGCTACACCTTC. This sequence encodes CASSVKTGGNGYTF.

V usage is TRBV5-1 and J usage is TRBJ2-7; a possible D gene is TRBD1 (6 bases). Trimming stripped 3 bases from V and 2 bases from J, with 12 bases between. The CDR3 runs 14 residues. CDR1 SGHRS and CDR2 YFSETQ come from the germline V gene. CDR3 protein: CASSSRTGTYEQYF. The CDR3 nucleotides read TGCGCCAGCAGCTCCCGAACAGGGACCTACGAGCAGTACTTC.

The chain uses TRBV5-6 and TRBJ2-7; 8 bases are shared with TRBD2. V lost 4 bases to trimming and J lost 6 bases; unmatched junction nucleotides: 15. Germline-derived CDR1 and CDR2 are SGHDT and YYEEEE. The CDR3 contains 16 residues. CDR3 amino acids: CASSPDSEREFGEQYF. CDR3 coding DNA: TGTGCCAGCAGCCCTGATTCGGAGCGGGAGTTCGGCGAGCAGTACTTC.

In regard to this clone: This sample includes further DNA sequences coding for the same CDR3. The chain is built from TRBV7-9 and TRBJ2-7, with no clear D. Germline values: CDR1 SEHNR, CDR2 FQNEAQ (reference sequence). CDR3 length: 13 amino acids. Trimming cost V 2 bases and J 0 bases, with 5 bases left between them. The CDR3 DNA reads TGTGCCAGCAGCTTACCCGGCTCCTACGAGCAGTACTTC. Translation gives CASSLPGSYEQYF.

The CDR3 spells CASSYGGTGTETQYF. CDR3 coding DNA: TGTGCCAGCAGTTACGGCGGGACGGGTACGGAGACCCAGTACTTC. V and J are TRBV6-6 and TRBJ2-5, with a possible D match to TRBD2 (6 bases). Trimming cost V 2 bases and J 5 bases, with 15 bases left between them. Germline V gene lookup returns CDR1 MNHNY and CDR2 SVGAGI (reference sequence). The CDR3 is made up of 15 amino acids.

The V gene is TRBV5-4, the J gene TRBJ2-1; D possibly corresponds to TRBD2 (5 bases). V was shortened by 2 bases and J by 5 bases, with 14 bases between the two germline ends. The CDR3 runs 15 residues. Germline V gene lookup returns CDR1 SGHNT and CDR2 YYREEE (reference sequence). CDR3 protein: CASSFRSYGDNEQFF. CDR3 coding DNA: TGTGCCAGCAGCTTTAGGTCGTACGGGGACAATGAGCAGTTCTTC.

V is TRBV23-1 and J is TRBJ1-5, with D perhaps TRBD1 (5 bases). TRBV23-1 is an ORF; its function is uncertain. The CDR3 totals 16 residues. The V and J ends lost 2 bases and 4 bases respectively, with 15 bases between them. The CDR3 nucleotides are TGCGCCAGCAGTCAACACGGGACGGTTGAAAATCAGCCCCAGCATTTT. Protein: CASSQHGTVENQPQHF.

In this sample, this clone turned up a few times. The chain combines TRBV18 with TRBJ2-1; 7 bases map to TRBD1. The CDR3 totals 13 residues. Germline loops: CDR1 KGHSH, CDR2 LQKENI. With V trimmed by 4 bases and J by 8 bases, 5 bases remained unmatched. The CDR3 reads CASSQGQVDEQFF. The CDR3, as DNA: TGTGCCAGCTCACAAGGACAGGTCGATGAGCAGTTCTTC. The whole variable domain, filled in from reference TRBV18 and TRBJ2-1, reads NAGVMQNPRHLVRRRGQEARLRCSPMKGHSHVYWYRQLPEEGLKFMVYLQKENIIDESGMPKERFSAEFPKEGPSILRIQQVVRGDSAAYFCASSQGQVDEQFFGPGTRLTVL.

CDR3 sequence: CASSLLSLAGVNEQFF. CDR3 nucleotides: TGTGCCAGCAGCTTATTGAGTCTAGCGGGAGTGAATGAGCAGTTCTTC. The chain has TRBV7-9 and TRBJ2-1, with 10 bases aligning to TRBD2. V lost 2 bases to trimming and J lost 7 bases; unmatched junction nucleotides: 8. Germline assignment: CDR1 SEHNR and CDR2 FQNEAQ (reference sequence). The CDR3 is 16 residues long. Variable domain in full (rest from reference TRBV7-9 and TRBJ2-1): DTGVSQNPRHKITKRGQNVTFRCDPISEHNRLYWYRQTLGQGPEFLTYFQNEAQLEKSRLLSDRFSAERPKGSFSTLEIQRTEQGDSAMYLCASSLLSLAGVNEQFFGPGTRLTVL.

The genes are TRBV29-1 and TRBJ1-3; D is undetermined. The germline V gene has CDR1 SQVTM and CDR2 ANQGSEA. The length of the CDR3 is 12 residues. V lost 5 bases and J 8 bases, leaving 13 bases between the germline ends. CDR3 region: CSVQKAGDTIYF. The CDR3, as DNA: TGCAGCGTTCAAAAGGCCGGGGACACCATATATTTT. The variable domain in full, completed from reference TRBV29-1 and TRBJ1-3, reads SAVISQKPSRDICQRGTSLTIQCQVDSQVTMMFWYRQQPGQSLTLIATANQGSEATYESGFVIDKFPISRPNLTFSTLTVSNMSPEDSSIYLCSVQKAGDTIYFGEGSWLTVV.

In its sample, this clone ranks as medium-sized. The rearrangement links TRBV4-2 to TRBJ1-2; perhaps TRBD1 as D (5 bases). Germline V lookup: CDR1 LGHNA, CDR2 YNFKEQ. This CDR3 comprises 16 residues. V was clipped by 4 bases and J by 2 bases, with 17 bases between them. The CDR3 spells CASSPLGRGVNYGYTF. The CDR3 region has the DNA TGTGCCAGCAGCCCCCTGGGAAGAGGGGTGAACTATGGCTACACCTTC.

The rearrangement joins TRBV5-4 to TRBJ1-2, with 8 positions matching TRBD1. The V and J ends lost 4 bases and 5 bases, in that order; junction bases with no gene match: 4. The V gene's germline CDR1 is SGHNT and CDR2 YYREEE (reference sequence). The CDR3 is made up of 13 amino acids. The CDR3 region is CASSLTGAYGYTF. CDR3 in DNA: TGTGCCAGCAGCCTGACAGGGGCTTATGGCTACACCTTC.

This rearrangement joins TRBV2 to TRBJ1-2; TRBD1 matches 7 bases. Germline V gene sequence: CDR1 SNHLY, CDR2 FYNNEI. J lost 7 bases, V lost 4 bases, and 9 bases had no gene match. CDR3 length equals 14 residues. Here the CDR3 DNA reads TGTGCCAGCAGTGGTAACAGGGGTGGGAGTGGCTACACCTTC. It codes for CASSGNRGGSGYTF.

The chain is built from TRBV2 and TRBJ1-2; D uncertain. The length of the CDR3 is 13 residues. V lost 5 bases to trimming and J lost 2 bases, with 9 bases between them. The germline V gene has CDR1 SNHLY and CDR2 FYNNEI. CDR3 sequence reads: CASSSGSNYGYTF. In DNA, the CDR3 is TGTGCCAGCAGTTCCGGTTCCAACTATGGCTACACCTTC. The full variable domain, its missing parts supplied by reference TRBV2 and TRBJ1-2, is EPEVTQTPSHQVTQMGQEVILRCVPISNHLYFYWYRQILGQKVEFLVSFYNNEISEKSEIFDDQFSVERPDGSNFTLKIRSTKLEDSAMYFCASSSGSNYGYTFGSGTRLTVV.

The chain links TRBV30 to TRBJ1-5; D not certain. Per germline, CDR1 GTSNPN and CDR2 SVGIG (reference sequence). V was pared by 1 base and J by 4 bases, with 14 bases between. The CDR3 contains 15 residues. CDR3 protein: CAWSEGSSLNQPQHF. In nucleotides, the CDR3 is TGTGCCTGGAGTGAAGGTAGCTCCCTTAATCAGCCCCAGCATTTT.

This clone was picked up one time. The V and J genes are TRBV18 and TRBJ2-1, with TRBD2 as a possible D gene (6 bases). The CDR3 totals 17 residues. Germline V gives CDR1 KGHSH, CDR2 LQKENI. V lost 0 bases and J lost 0, with 12 bases in between. CDR3 bases: TGTGCCAGCTCACCACCGAGGGCTAGCGCCTCCTACAATGAGCAGTTCTTC. Translated, it gives CASSPPRASASYNEQFF.

This clone has more than one count but fewer than ten. One end of the junction fails to match germline, which may point to a read error. The chain carries TRBV25-1 and TRBJ2-2; D is perhaps TRBD1 (6 bases). Germline V gives CDR1 MGHDK, CDR2 SYGVNS. The CDR3 is 13 residues long. CDR3: CASSEQGRGELFF. DNA for the CDR3: TGTGCCAGTAGTGAGCAGGGGCGAGGGGAGCTGTTTTTT. Variable domain in full (rest from reference TRBV25-1 and TRBJ2-2): EADIYQTPRYLVIGTGKKITLECSQTMGHDKMYWYQQDPGMELHLIHYSYGVNSTEKGDLSSESTVSRIRTEHFPLTLESARPSHTSQYLCASSEQGRGELFFGEGSRLTVL.

The V gene is TRBV5-1, the J gene TRBJ2-1, with 9 bases identical to TRBD2. The CDR3 extends over 15 amino acids. The germline CDR1 and CDR2 sequences are SGHRS and YFSETQ. The trim removed 2 bases at V and 4 bases at J, leaving 4 bases unmatched. Here the CDR3 DNA reads TGCGCCAGCAGCTTAACTAGCGGGTTTTACAATGAGCAGTTCTTC. Translated, it gives CASSLTSGFYNEQFF.

This chain uses TRBV6-5 with TRBJ2-1, with 7 bases aligning to TRBD2. The J segment lost 6 bases and the V segment lost 0 bases, leaving 2 bases of the junction unmatched. The CDR3 extends over 14 amino acids. Germline CDR1 reads MNHEY; CDR2 reads SVGAGI. DNA for the CDR3: TGTGCCAGCAGTTACTCGGCTAGCGGCAATGAGCAGTTCTTC. Translated, it gives CASSYSASGNEQFF.

The J gene is TRBJ2-5, the V gene TRBV5-1, with D maybe TRBD2 (5 bases). Germline assignment: CDR1 SGHRS and CDR2 YFSETQ. The CDR3 runs 14 residues. Deletions cut 4 bases from V and 0 bases from J, with 10 bases between. Written as DNA, the CDR3 is TGCGCCAGCAGCCGTACGGGGAACCAAGAGACCCAGTACTTC. Translating gives CASSRTGNQETQYF.

This clone was observed a few times. V is TRBV30 and J is TRBJ2-5; 10 bases match TRBD2. CDR1 and CDR2 from the germline V gene are GTSNPN and SVGIG (reference sequence). Trimming removed 1 base from V and 4 bases from J; junction bases left unmatched: 6. The CDR3 loop spans 15 amino acids. CDR3: CAWSASSGSRETQYF. CDR3 coding DNA: TGTGCCTGGAGTGCGTCTAGCGGGAGTCGAGAGACCCAGTACTTC.